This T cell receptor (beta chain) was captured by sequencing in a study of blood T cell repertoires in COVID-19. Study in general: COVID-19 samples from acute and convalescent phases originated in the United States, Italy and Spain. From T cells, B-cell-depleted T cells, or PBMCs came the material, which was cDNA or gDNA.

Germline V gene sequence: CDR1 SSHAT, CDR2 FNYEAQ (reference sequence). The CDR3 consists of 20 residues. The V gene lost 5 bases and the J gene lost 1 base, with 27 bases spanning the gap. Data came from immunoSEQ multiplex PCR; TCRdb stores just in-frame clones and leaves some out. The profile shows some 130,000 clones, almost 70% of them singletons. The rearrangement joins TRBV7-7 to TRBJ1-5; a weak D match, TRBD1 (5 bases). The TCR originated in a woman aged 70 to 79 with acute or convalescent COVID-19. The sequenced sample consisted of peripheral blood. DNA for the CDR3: TGTGCCAGCAGCGTTACTACCGGGACTAACGTATATCGGAGCAATCAGCCCCAGCATTTT. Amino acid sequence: CASSVTTGTNVYRSNQPQHF.